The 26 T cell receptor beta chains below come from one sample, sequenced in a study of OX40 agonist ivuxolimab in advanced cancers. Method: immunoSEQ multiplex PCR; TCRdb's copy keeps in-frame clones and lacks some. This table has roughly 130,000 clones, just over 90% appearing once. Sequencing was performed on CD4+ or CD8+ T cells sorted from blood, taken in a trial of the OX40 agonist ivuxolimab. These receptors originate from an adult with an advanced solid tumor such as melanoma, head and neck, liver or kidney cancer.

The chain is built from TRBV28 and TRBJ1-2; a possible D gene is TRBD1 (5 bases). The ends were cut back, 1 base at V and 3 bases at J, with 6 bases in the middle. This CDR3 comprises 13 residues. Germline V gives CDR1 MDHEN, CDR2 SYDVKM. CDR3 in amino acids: CASSLFRDYGYTF. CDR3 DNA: TGTGCCAGCAGTTTATTCAGGGACTATGGCTACACCTTC.

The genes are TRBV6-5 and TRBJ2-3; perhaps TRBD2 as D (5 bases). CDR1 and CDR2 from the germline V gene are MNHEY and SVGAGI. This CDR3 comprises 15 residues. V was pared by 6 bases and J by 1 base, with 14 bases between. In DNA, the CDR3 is TGTGCCAGCAGGATGTCTAGCCTCGGCACAGATACGCAGTATTTT. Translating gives CASRMSSLGTDTQYF.

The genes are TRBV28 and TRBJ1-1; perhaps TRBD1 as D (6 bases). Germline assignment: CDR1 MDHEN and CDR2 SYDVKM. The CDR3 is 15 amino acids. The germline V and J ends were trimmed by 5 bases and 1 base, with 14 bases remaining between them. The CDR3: CASSTRTVPNTEAFF. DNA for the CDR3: TGTGCCAGCAGTACCCGGACAGTCCCGAACACTGAAGCTTTCTTT.

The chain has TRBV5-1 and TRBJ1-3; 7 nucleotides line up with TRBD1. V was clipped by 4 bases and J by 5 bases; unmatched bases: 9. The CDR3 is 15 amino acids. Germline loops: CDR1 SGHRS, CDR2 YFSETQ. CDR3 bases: TGCGCCAGCAGCCTGGATGGGACAGTCAGAAACACCATATATTTT. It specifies CASSLDGTVRNTIYF.

The CDR3 loop is CATRQGGGANVLTF. The CDR3 bases are TGTGCCACCCGACAGGGTGGTGGGGCCAACGTCCTGACTTTC. The chain uses TRBV19 and TRBJ2-6; 7 positions match TRBD1. After removal of 10 bases from V and 3 bases from J, the junction contained 6 bases not matched to a gene. The CDR3 has 14 residues. Germline values: CDR1 LNHDA, CDR2 SQIVND (reference sequence).

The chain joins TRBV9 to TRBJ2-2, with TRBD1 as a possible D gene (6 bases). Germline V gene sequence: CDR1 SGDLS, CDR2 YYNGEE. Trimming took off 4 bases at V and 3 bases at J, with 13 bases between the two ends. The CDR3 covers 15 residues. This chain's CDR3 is CASSHRVEDTGELFF. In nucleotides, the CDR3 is TGTGCCAGCAGCCACAGGGTAGAGGACACCGGGGAGCTGTTTTTT.

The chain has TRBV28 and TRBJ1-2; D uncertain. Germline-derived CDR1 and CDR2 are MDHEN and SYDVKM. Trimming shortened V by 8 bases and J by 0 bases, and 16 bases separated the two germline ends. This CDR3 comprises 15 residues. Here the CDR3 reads CASRFGRSSNYGYTF. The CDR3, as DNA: TGTGCCAGCCGCTTCGGACGATCCTCTAACTATGGCTACACCTTC.

The CDR3 bases are TGCGCCAGCAGTCCCCGGGAGGGTTCAGATACGCAGTATTTT. Encoded protein: CASSPREGSDTQYF. The chain combines TRBV23-1 with TRBJ2-3; 8 bases fit TRBD2. TRBV23-1 has ORF status, its function being uncertain. Trimming cost V 4 bases and J 4 bases; bases outside gene matches: 4. This CDR3 has 14 residues.

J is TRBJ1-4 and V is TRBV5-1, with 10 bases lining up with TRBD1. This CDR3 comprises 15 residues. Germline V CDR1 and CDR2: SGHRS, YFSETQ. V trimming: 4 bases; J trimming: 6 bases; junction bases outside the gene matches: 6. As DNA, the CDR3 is TGCGCCAGCAGCCGGAGCGGGACAGGGGATGAAAAACTGTTTTTT. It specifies CASSRSGTGDEKLFF.

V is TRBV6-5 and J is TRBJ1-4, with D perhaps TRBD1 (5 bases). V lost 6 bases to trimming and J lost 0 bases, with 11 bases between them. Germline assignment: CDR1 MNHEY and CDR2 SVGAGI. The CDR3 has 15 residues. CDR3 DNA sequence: TGTGCCAGCAGGCAGGGAGGGGCAACTAATGAAAAACTGTTTTTT. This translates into CASRQGGATNEKLFF.

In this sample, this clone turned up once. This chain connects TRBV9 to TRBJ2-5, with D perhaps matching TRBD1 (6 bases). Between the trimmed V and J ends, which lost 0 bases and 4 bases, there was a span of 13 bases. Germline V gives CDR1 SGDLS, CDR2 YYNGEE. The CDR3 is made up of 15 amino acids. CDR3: CASSVASLGGETQYF. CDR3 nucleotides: TGTGCCAGCAGCGTAGCTTCCCTAGGGGGAGAGACCCAGTACTTC.

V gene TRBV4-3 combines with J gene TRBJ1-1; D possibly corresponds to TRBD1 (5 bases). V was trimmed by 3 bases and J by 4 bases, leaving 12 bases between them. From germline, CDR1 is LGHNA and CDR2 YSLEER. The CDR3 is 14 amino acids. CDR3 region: CASSHFRVGTEAFF. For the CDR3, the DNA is TGCGCCAGCAGCCACTTCAGGGTTGGCACTGAAGCTTTCTTT.

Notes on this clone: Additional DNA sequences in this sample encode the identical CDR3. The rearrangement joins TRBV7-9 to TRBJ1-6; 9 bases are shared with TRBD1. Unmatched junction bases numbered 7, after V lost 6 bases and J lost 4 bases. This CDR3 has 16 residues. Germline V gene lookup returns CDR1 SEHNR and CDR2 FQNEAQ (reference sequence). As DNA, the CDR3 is TGTGCCAGCAGTTCGGGACAGGGTTTTTATAATTCACCCCTCCACTTT. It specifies CASSSGQGFYNSPLHF.

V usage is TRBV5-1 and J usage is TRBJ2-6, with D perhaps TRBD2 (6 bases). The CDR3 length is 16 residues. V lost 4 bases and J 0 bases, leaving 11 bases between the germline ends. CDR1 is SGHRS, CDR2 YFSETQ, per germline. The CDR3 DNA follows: TGCGCCAGCAGCCACGGGAGTTCCTCTGGGGCCAACGTCCTGACTTTC. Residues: CASSHGSSSGANVLTF.

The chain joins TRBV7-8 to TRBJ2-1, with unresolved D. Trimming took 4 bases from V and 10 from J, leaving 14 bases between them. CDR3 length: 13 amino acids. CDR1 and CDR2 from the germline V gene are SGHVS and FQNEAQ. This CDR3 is CASSSDPTLEQFF. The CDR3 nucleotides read TGTGCCAGCAGCTCGGACCCCACTTTGGAGCAGTTCTTC.

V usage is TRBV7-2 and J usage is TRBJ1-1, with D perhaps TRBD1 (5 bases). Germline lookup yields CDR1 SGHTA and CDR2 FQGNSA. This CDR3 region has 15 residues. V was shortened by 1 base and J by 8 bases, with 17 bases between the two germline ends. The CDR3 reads CASSLGQRRYLEAFF. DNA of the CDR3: TGTGCCAGCAGCTTAGGACAGCGTAGGTATCTGGAAGCTTTCTTT.

CDR3 nucleotides: TGCGCCAGCAGCTTGGTCTATTACAATGAGCAGTTCTTC. Translation gives CASSLVYYNEQFF. The J gene is TRBJ2-1, the V gene TRBV5-1, with D unclear. The CDR3 contains 13 residues. With 0 bases removed from V and 4 bases from J, the gap between germline ends came to 5 bases. Germline lookup yields CDR1 SGHRS and CDR2 YFSETQ.

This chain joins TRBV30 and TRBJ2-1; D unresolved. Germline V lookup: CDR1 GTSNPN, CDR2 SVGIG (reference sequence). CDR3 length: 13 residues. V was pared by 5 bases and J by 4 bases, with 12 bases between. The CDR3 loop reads CAWVDRGYNEQFF. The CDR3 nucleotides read TGTGCCTGGGTGGACCGCGGTTACAATGAGCAGTTCTTC.

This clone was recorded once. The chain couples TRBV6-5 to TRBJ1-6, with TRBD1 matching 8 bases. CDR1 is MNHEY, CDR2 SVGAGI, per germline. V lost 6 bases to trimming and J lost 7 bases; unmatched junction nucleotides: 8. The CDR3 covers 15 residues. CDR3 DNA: TGTGCCAGCAGCGGCTCGACAGGGGAAAATTCACCCCTCCACTTT. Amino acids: CASSGSTGENSPLHF.

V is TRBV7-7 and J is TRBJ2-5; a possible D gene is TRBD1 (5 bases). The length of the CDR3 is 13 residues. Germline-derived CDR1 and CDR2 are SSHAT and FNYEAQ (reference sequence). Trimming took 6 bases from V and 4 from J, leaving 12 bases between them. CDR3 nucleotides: TGTGCCAGCAGTCCTCTGGGGCCAGAGACCCAGTACTTC. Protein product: CASSPLGPETQYF.

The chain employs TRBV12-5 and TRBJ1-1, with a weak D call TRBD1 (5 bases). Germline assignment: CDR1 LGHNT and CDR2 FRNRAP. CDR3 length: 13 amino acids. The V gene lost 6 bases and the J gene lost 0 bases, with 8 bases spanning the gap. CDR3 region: CASGRQLNTEAFF. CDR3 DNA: TGTGCTAGTGGAAGACAGCTGAACACTGAAGCTTTCTTT.

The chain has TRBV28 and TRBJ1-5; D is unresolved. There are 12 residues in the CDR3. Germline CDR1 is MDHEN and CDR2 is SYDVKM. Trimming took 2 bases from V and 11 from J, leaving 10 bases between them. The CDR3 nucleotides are TGTGCCAGCAGTTTAAACGGCGATGCCCAGCATTTT. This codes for CASSLNGDAQHF.

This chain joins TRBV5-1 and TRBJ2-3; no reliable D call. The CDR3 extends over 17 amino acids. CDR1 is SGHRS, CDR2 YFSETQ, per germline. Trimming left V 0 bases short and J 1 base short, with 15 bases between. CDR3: CASSLAVFSRGTDTQYF. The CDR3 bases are TGCGCCAGCAGCTTGGCCGTTTTCAGCCGGGGCACAGATACGCAGTATTTT.

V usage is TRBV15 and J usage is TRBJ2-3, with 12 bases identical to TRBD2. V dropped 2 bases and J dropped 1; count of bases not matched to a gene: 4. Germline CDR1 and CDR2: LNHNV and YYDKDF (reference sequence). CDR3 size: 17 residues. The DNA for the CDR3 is TGTGCCACCAGCAGATGGACTAGCGGGATGGGCACAGATACGCAGTATTTT. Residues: CATSRWTSGMGTDTQYF.

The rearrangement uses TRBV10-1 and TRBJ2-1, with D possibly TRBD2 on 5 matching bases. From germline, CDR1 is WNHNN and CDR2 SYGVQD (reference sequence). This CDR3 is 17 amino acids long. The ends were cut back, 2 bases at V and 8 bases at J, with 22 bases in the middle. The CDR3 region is CASSEGSGRLGLHEQFF. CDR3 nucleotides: TGCGCCAGCAGTGAGGGGAGCGGCAGGCTGGGTCTACATGAGCAGTTCTTC.

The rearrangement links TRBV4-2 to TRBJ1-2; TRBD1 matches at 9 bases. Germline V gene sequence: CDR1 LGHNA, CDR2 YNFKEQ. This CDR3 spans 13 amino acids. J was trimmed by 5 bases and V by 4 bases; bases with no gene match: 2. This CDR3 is CASSPGQGYGYTF. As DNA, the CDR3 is TGTGCCAGCAGCCCCGGACAGGGGTATGGCTACACCTTC.